This T cell receptor beta chain emerged from a study of shared clonotypes between healthy human individuals. This table comes from immunoSEQ multiplex PCR, and its TCRdb copy is limited to in-frame clones, with some not included. Here the sample spans fewer than 2.5 million clones, approximately 93% being singletons. This CDR3 is built from 16 residues. Germline-derived CDR1 and CDR2 are MDHEN and SYDVKM. The V and J ends lost 4 bases and 0 bases respectively, with 15 bases between them. The sequencing input was naive CD4+ T cells from PBMCs. Regarding subset: CD45RA+ positively selected. The chain is built from TRBV28 and TRBJ1-2; D remains ambiguous. The receptor's source is a young man in good health. Some clones in this sample may be carry-over from other donors' samples. The CDR3 coding sequence is TGTGCCAGCAGTTCCCGATCGGCTAAGGCTAACTATGGCTACACCTTC. Its protein product is CASSSRSAKANYGYTF.